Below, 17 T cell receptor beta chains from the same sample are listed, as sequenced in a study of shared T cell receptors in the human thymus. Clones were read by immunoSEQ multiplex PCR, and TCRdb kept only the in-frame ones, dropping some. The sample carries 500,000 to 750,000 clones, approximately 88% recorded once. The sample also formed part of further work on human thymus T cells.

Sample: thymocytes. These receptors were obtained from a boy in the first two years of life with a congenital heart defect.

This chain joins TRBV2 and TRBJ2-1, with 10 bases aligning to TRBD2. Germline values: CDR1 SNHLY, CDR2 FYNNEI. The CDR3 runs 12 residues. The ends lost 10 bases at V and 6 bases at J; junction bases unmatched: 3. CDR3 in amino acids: CATRTSGNEQFF. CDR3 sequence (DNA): TGTGCCACTAGGACTAGCGGCAATGAGCAGTTCTTC.

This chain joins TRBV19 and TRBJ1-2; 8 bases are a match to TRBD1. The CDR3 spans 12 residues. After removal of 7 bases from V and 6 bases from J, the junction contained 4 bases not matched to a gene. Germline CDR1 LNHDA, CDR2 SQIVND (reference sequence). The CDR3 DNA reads TGTGCCAGTAAGGGACAGGCTCATGGCTACACCTTC. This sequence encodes CASKGQAHGYTF.

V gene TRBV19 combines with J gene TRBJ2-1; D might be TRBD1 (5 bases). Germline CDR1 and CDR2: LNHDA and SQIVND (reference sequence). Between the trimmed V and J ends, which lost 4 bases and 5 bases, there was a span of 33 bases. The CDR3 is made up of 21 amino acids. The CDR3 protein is CASSTPPNRQGPPLPNNEQFF. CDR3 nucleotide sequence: TGTGCCAGTAGTACCCCTCCCAATCGGCAGGGTCCCCCGCTTCCTAACAATGAGCAGTTCTTC.

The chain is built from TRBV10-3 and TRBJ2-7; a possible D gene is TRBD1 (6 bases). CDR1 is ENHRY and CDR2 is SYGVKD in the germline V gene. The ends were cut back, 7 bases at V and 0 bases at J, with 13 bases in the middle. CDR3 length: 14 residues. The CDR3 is CAIKVQGNSYEQYF. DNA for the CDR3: TGTGCCATCAAGGTACAGGGTAACTCCTACGAGCAGTACTTC.

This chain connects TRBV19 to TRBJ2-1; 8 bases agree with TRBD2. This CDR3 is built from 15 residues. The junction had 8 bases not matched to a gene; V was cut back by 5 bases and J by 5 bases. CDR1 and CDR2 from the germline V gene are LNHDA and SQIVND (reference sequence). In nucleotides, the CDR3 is TGTGCCAGTAGTTTTGGGACTAGGGGTCACAATGAGCAGTTCTTC. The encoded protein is CASSFGTRGHNEQFF.

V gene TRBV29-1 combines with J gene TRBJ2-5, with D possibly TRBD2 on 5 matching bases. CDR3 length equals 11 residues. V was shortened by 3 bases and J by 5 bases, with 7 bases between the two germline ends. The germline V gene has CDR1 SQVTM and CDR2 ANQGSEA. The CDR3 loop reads CSVDQRETQYF. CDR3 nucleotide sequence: TGCAGCGTTGACCAGCGGGAGACCCAGTACTTC.

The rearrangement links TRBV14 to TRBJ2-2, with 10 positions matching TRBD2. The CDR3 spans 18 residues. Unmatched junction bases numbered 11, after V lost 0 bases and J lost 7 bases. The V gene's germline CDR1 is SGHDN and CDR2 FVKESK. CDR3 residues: CASSQDKASGRRNGELFF. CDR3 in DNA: TGTGCCAGCAGCCAAGATAAGGCTAGCGGGAGAAGGAACGGGGAGCTGTTTTTT.

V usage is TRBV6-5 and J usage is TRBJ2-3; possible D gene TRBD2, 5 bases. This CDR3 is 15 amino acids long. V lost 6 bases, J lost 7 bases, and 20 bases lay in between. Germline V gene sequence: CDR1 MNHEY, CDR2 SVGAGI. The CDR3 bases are TGTGCCAGCAGACCCGTATTCAGGTCGGGGAATACGCAGTATTTT. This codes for CASRPVFRSGNTQYF.

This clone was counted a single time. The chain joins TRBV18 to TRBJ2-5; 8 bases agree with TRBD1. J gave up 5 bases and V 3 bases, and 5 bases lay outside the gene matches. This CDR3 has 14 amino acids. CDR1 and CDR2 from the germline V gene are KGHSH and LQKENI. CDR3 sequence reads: CASSPSGGWETQYF. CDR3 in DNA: TGTGCCAGCTCACCCTCAGGGGGCTGGGAGACCCAGTACTTC.

In nucleotides, the CDR3 is TGTGCTAGTGGAACCGGGACAGGGGGGTCGGGAACCGGGGAGCTGTTTTTT. Translating it yields CASGTGTGGSGTGELFF. The chain carries TRBV12-5 and TRBJ2-2; 11 bases are a match to TRBD1. Germline V CDR1 and CDR2: LGHNT, FRNRAP. The CDR3 loop spans 17 amino acids. Trimming at V came to 6 bases and at J to 5 bases, leaving 11 bases not matched to a gene.

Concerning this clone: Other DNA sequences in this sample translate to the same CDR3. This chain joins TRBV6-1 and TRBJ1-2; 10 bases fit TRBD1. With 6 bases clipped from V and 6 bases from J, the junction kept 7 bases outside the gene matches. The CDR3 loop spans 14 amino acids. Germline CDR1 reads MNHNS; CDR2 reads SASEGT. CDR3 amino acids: CASSQPGQGDGYTF. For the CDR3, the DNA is TGTGCCAGCAGCCAACCCGGACAGGGGGATGGCTACACCTTC.

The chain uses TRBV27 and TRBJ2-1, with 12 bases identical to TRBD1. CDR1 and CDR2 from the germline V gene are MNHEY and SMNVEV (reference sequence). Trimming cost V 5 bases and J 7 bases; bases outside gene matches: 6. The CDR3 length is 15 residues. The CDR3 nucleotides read TGTGCCAGCAGTCTCCGGGACAGGGGGCGGAATGAGCAGTTCTTC. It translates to CASSLRDRGRNEQFF.

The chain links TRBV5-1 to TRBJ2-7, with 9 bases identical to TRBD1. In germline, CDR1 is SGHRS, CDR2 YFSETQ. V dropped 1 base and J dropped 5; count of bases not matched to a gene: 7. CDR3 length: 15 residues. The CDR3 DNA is TGCGCCAGCAGCTTGATCCCGGGACAGGGCGACGAGCAGTACTTC. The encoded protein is CASSLIPGQGDEQYF.

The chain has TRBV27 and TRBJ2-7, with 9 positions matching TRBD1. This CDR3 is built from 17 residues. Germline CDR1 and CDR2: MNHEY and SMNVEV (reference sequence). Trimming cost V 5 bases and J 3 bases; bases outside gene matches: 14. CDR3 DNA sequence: TGTGCCAGCAGTCCTCTGATGGGACAGGGAAGGCACTACGAGCAGTACTTC. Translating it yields CASSPLMGQGRHYEQYF.

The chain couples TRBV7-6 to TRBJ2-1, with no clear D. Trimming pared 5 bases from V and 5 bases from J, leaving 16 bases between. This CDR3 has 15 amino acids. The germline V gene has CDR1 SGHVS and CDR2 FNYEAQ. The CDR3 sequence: CASSRQELRDNEQFF. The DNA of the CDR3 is TGTGCCAGCAGCCGCCAAGAGCTTCGGGACAATGAGCAGTTCTTC.

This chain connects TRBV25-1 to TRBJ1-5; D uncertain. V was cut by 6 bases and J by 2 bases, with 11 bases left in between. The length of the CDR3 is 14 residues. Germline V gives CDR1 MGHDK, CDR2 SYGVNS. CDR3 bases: TGTGCCAGCAGCGGCGGTCCGGGCAATCAGCCCCAGCATTTT. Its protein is CASSGGPGNQPQHF.

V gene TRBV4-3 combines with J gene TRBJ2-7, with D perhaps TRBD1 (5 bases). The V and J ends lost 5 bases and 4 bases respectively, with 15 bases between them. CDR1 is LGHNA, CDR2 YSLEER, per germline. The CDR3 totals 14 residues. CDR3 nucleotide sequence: TGCGCCAGCAGCGGCGAGGCAGGGTATTACGAGCAGTACTTC. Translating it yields CASSGEAGYYEQYF.